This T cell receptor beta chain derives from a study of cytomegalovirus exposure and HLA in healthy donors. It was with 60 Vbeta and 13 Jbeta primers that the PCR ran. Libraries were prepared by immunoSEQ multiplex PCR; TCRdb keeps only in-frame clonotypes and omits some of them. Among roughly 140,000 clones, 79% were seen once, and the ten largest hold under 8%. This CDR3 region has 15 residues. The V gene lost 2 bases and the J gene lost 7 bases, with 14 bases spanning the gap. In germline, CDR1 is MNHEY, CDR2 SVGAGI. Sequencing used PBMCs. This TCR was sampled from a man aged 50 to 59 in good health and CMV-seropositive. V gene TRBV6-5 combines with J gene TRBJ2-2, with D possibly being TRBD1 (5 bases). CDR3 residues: CASSYGSGKSGELFF. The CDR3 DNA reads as TGTGCCAGCAGTTACGGATCAGGGAAGAGCGGGGAGCTGTTTTTT.